The 14 T cell receptor beta chains presented below share a single source sample, sequenced in a study of blood T cell repertoires in COVID-19 (TCRdb year 2020). To prepare the library, the immunoSEQ multiplex PCR assay was applied. In TCRdb, the immuneACCESS table is reduced to in-frame sequences with V and J assigned. These tables do not hold every clone; where another copy was compared, an unresolved V gene accounts for under half, and the others remain unexplained. In all, the sample holds about 150,000 clones, and 91% of those were seen once. The ten biggest clones cover 0.5% to 0.55% of the sample. What was sequenced was peripheral blood. Every receptor here comes from a man aged 45-65 years with acute or convalescent COVID-19.

This chain connects TRBV6-1 to TRBJ1-1; D unresolved. This CDR3 contains 13 residues. V lost 0 bases, J lost 5 bases, and 7 bases lay in between. CDR1 MNHNS and CDR2 SASEGT come from the germline V gene. The CDR3 coding sequence is TGTGCCAGCAGTGAAGCACGGGGAACTGAAGCTTTCTTT. Translation gives CASSEARGTEAFF.

This sequence joins TRBV6-6 and TRBJ2-5, with 9 bases matching TRBD2. Germline V gives CDR1 MNHNY, CDR2 SVGAGI (reference sequence). The CDR3 covers 15 residues. The junction had 5 bases not matched to a gene; V was cut back by 1 base and J by 5 bases. CDR3 loop: CASSYLREGSETQYF. DNA of the CDR3: TGTGCCAGCAGTTACTTGCGGGAGGGATCCGAGACCCAGTACTTC.

Comments on this clone: Additional DNA sequences in this sample encode the identical CDR3. The rearrangement links TRBV5-1 to TRBJ2-7, with D possibly being TRBD1 (6 bases). The germline V gene encodes CDR1 SGHRS and CDR2 YFSETQ. CDR3 length equals 11 residues. V was pared by 4 bases and J by 7 bases, with 9 bases between. The CDR3 sequence: CASSTGQEQYF. Written as DNA, the CDR3 is TGCGCCAGCAGCACCGGACAGGAGCAGTACTTC. The complete variable domain, with remaining parts taken from reference TRBV5-1 and TRBJ2-7, reads KAGVTQTPRYLIKTRGQQVTLSCSPISGHRSVSWYQQTPGQGLQFLFEYFSETQRNKGNFPGRFSGRQFSNSRSEMNVSTLELGDSALYLCASSTGQEQYFGPGTRLTVT.

This clone showed up just a few times. The gene calls are TRBV3-1 (or the pseudogene TRBV3-2) and TRBJ2-7; 12 bases are a match to TRBD2. CDR3 length equals 14 residues. Trimming at V came to 3 bases and at J to 3 bases, leaving 0 bases not matched to a gene. Germline CDR1 LGHDT, CDR2 YNNKEL (reference sequence). The CDR3 DNA reads TGTGCCAGCAGCCAGACTAGCGGGAGCTACGAGCAGTACTTC. As protein: CASSQTSGSYEQYF.

The chain links TRBV18 to TRBJ1-5, with unresolved D. The CDR3 extends over 14 amino acids. The ends were cut back, 1 base at V and 7 bases at J, with 11 bases in the middle. Germline assignment: CDR1 KGHSH and CDR2 LQKENI. The CDR3 DNA reads TGTGCCAGCTCACCACGGCGGGAATTACAGCCCCAGCATTTT. This sequence encodes CASSPRRELQPQHF.

The rearrangement links TRBV7-2 to TRBJ1-6; D uncertain. The CDR3 runs to 13 residues. V was cut by 1 base and J by 7 bases, with 5 bases left in between. The germline V gene encodes CDR1 SGHTA and CDR2 FQGNSA. CDR3 DNA sequence: TGTGCCAGCAGCTTAGACAGCAATTCACCCCTCCACTTT. The encoded protein is CASSLDSNSPLHF.

In its sample, this clone was seen once. The chain joins TRBV27 to TRBJ2-7; TRBD2 aligns across 11 bases. Germline assignment: CDR1 MNHEY and CDR2 SMNVEV (reference sequence). Losses at the gene ends were 6 bases for V and 7 bases for J; bases not matched to a gene: 8. CDR3 length: 14 residues. The CDR3 is CASRIAGGPSEQYF. In nucleotides, the CDR3 is TGTGCCAGCAGGATAGCGGGAGGGCCATCTGAGCAGTACTTC.

This chain links TRBV28 with TRBJ2-7; D perhaps matches TRBD2 (6 bases). Germline lookup yields CDR1 MDHEN and CDR2 SYDVKM. The ends were cut back, 3 bases at V and 3 bases at J, with 15 bases in the middle. There are 15 residues in the CDR3. The CDR3 here is CASSFAQSGDYEQYV. As DNA, the CDR3 is TGTGCCAGCAGTTTTGCCCAATCGGGGGACTACGAGCAGTACGTC.

This chain uses TRBV6-6 with TRBJ1-2; no reliable D call. The CDR3 extends over 12 amino acids. Deletions cut 6 bases from V and 8 bases from J, with 13 bases between. Germline assignment: CDR1 MNHNY and CDR2 SVGAGI (reference sequence). The CDR3 nucleotides are TGTGCCAGCAGCCGCGATCCTCTCGGCTACACCTTC. Encoded protein: CASSRDPLGYTF.

The V and J genes are TRBV25-1 and TRBJ1-2; 10 nucleotides match TRBD1. This CDR3 is built from 14 residues. The junction had 2 bases not matched to a gene; V was cut back by 3 bases and J by 4 bases. From germline, CDR1 is MGHDK and CDR2 SYGVNS. CDR3 DNA sequence: TGTGCCAGCAGTGACAGACAGGGGGCCTATGGCTACACCTTC. Protein product: CASSDRQGAYGYTF.

This chain links TRBV24-1 with TRBJ2-1, with TRBD1 matching over 10 bases. The CDR3 consists of 15 residues. V shed 4 bases, J shed 8 bases, and the junction held 7 bases outside the gene matches. Germline V gene sequence: CDR1 KGHDR, CDR2 SFDVKD. The CDR3 DNA reads TGTGCCACCAGTGACTGGACAGGGGGTAGGGATGAGCAGTTCTTC. Its translation: CATSDWTGGRDEQFF.

The gene calls are TRBV5-5 and TRBJ1-1; D is perhaps TRBD1 (6 bases). CDR3 length: 16 residues. Between the trimmed V and J ends, which lost 4 bases and 1 base, there was a span of 17 bases. Per the germline V gene, CDR1 is SGHKS and CDR2 is YYEKEE (reference sequence). Written as DNA, the CDR3 is TGTGCCAGCAGCGGGGCAACAGGGAGGGGGAACACTGAAGCTTTCTTT. This encodes CASSGATGRGNTEAFF.

The CDR3 bases are TGCGCCAGCAGCTTCGGGGAGGGATCCGAGCAGTACTTC. It specifies CASSFGEGSEQYF. The chain links TRBV5-1 to TRBJ2-7; 7 bases line up with TRBD2. With V trimmed by 2 bases and J by 6 bases, 5 bases remained unmatched. The CDR3 spans 13 residues. CDR1 and CDR2 (germline): SGHRS, YFSETQ.

This clone was seen only once. The rearrangement uses TRBV19 and TRBJ1-2; TRBD1 agrees at 9 bases. Germline trimming cut 4 bases from V and 10 bases from J; bases unmatched to any gene: 13. This CDR3 is 15 amino acids long. Germline V CDR1 and CDR2: LNHDA, SQIVND (reference sequence). CDR3 sequence (DNA): TGTGCCAGTAGTAAGGGGGTCGGGACAGGGCTAAACTACACCTTC. This gives the protein CASSKGVGTGLNYTF. The full variable domain, in which reference TRBV19 and TRBJ1-2 provide the parts outside the CDR3, is DGGITQSPKYLFRKEGQNVTLSCEQNLNHDAMYWYRQDPGQGLRLIYYSQIVNDFQKGDIAEGYSVSREKKESFPLTVTSAQKNPTAFYLCASSKGVGTGLNYTFGSGTRLTVV.